The 4 T cell receptor beta chains below come from one sample, sequenced in a study of blood T cell repertoires in COVID-19. Clones were sequenced by immunoSEQ multiplex PCR, and TCRdb holds only the in-frame ones, with some missing. The sample carries 300,000 or so clones, about 90% recorded once. The specimen sequenced was PBMCs or T cells enriched from blood (not recorded which). The source is a young woman who had recovered from COVID-19.

This chain joins TRBV28 and TRBJ1-2; perhaps TRBD1 as D (5 bases). V was cut by 5 bases and J by 5 bases, with 12 bases left in between. Germline V CDR1 and CDR2: MDHEN, SYDVKM. This CDR3 has 13 residues. Here the CDR3 DNA reads TGTGCCAGCAGTAATAGGGGTCCTTATGGCTACACCTTC. It encodes CASSNRGPYGYTF.

The chain carries TRBV15 and TRBJ1-2; 8 positions agree with TRBD1. CDR1 is LNHNV, CDR2 YYDKDF, per germline (reference sequence). Germline trimming cut 3 bases from V and 8 bases from J; bases unmatched to any gene: 11. The CDR3 is 15 residues long. As DNA, the CDR3 is TGTGCCACCAGCAGTTCCACAGGGGGGGATTGGGGCTACACCTTC. Amino acids: CATSSSTGGDWGYTF.

The chain joins TRBV28 to TRBJ1-2; 8 bases map to TRBD1. V shed 4 bases and J 4 bases; nucleotides not matched to a gene: 5. Germline V gives CDR1 MDHEN, CDR2 SYDVKM. CDR3 length equals 14 residues. CDR3 coding DNA: TGTGCCAGCAGTTCAGGGGGCACCCTCTATGGCTACACCTTC. This sequence encodes CASSSGGTLYGYTF.

The chain has TRBV7-2 and TRBJ2-3; 12 nucleotides match TRBD2. Germline trimming cut 6 bases from V and 1 base from J; bases unmatched to any gene: 8. The germline CDR1 and CDR2 sequences are SGHTA and FQGNSA. This CDR3 region has 17 residues. The DNA for the CDR3 is TGTGCCAGCAGTTCTACTAGCGGGGGGCAGGGCACAGATACGCAGTATTTT. Protein sequence: CASSSTSGGQGTDTQYF.